A selection of T cell receptor beta chains follows, all from one sample in a study of blood T cell repertoires in COVID-19. This table comes from immunoSEQ multiplex PCR, and its TCRdb copy is limited to in-frame clones, with some not included. The sample records hundreds of thousands of clones, 85% to 95% being singletons. The sample was PBMCs or T cells enriched from blood (not recorded which). The source of these receptors is a woman under 30 who had recovered from COVID-19. The CDR3 runs from the conserved cysteine through the conserved F or W. A D gene is named only where the DNA matches it firmly. Some rows mark clone size as missing; the rest say once, few, many or name a class of expanded clone.

v_call,clone_size,d_call,j_call,cdr3_aa,cdr3_nt
TRBV4-1,few,-,TRBJ2-7,CASSQGPTGIGQYF,TGCGCCAGCAGCCAAGGCCCGACAGGTATCGGGCAGTACTTC
TRBV3-1/TRBV3-2,few,-,TRBJ1-3,CASSQGTTAVSGNTIYF,TGTGCCAGCAGCCAAGGAACAACCGCCGTCTCTGGAAACACCATATATTTT
TRBV7-3,-,TRBD1,TRBJ2-7,CASSFDRGYEQYF,TGTGCCAGCAGCTTCGACAGGGGTTACGAGCAGTACTTC
TRBV2,-,-,TRBJ1-2,CASSRPTGSGYGYTF,TGTGCCAGCAGCAGACCCACAGGGAGCGGCTATGGCTACACCTTC
TRBV5-4,-,-,TRBJ2-3,CASSLAAAADTQYF,TGTGCCAGCAGCTTGGCCGCAGCGGCAGATACGCAGTATTTT
TRBV19,once,-,TRBJ2-2,CASSAQGTGELFF,TGTGCCAGTAGTGCACAGGGAACCGGGGAGCTGTTTTTT
TRBV9,-,-,TRBJ1-3,CASSPGHVAAGNTIYF,TGTGCCAGCAGCCCAGGACACGTCGCAGCTGGAAACACCATATATTTT
TRBV15,-,-,TRBJ1-2,CATSRDEDGYGYTF,TGTGCCACCAGCAGAGATGAGGATGGCTATGGCTACACCTTC
TRBV18,-,-,TRBJ1-1,CASSPPGGSGTEAFF,TGTGCCAGCTCACCACCAGGGGGATCAGGCACTGAAGCTTTCTTT
TRBV28,-,TRBD1,TRBJ2-2,CASSLGDRDLGELFF,TGTGCCAGCAGTTTAGGGGACAGAGATCTCGGGGAGCTGTTTTTT
TRBV18,once,-,TRBJ1-1,CASSPPRSRNTEAFF,TGTGCCAGCTCACCACCGAGGTCCAGGAACACTGAAGCTTTCTTT
TRBV29-1,-,-,TRBJ1-2,CSVEGGRGYTF,TGCAGCGTTGAAGGGGGGAGGGGCTACACCTTC
TRBV9,-,-,TRBJ2-7,CASSVAGTTYEQYF,TGTGCCAGCAGCGTAGCTGGGACAACCTACGAGCAGTACTTC
TRBV11-2,-,TRBD1,TRBJ1-2,CASSFRGRDLDGYTF,TGTGCCAGCAGCTTTAGGGGGCGCGACCTGGATGGCTACACCTTC
TRBV7-9,-,TRBD2,TRBJ2-1,CASSLELAGGREQFF,TGTGCCAGCAGCTTAGAACTAGCGGGGGGGCGTGAGCAGTTCTTC
TRBV2,-,-,TRBJ2-7,CASSEAYGGAGAYEQYF,TGTGCCAGCAGTGAGGCCTACGGGGGCGCGGGAGCCTACGAGCAGTACTTC
TRBV5-1,-,-,TRBJ2-7,CASRPEKTGSYEQYF,TGCGCCAGCAGGCCTGAAAAGACAGGATCCTACGAGCAGTACTTC
TRBV11-2,-,-,TRBJ2-1,CASSPTRLGFNEQFF,TGTGCCAGCAGCCCCACTCGACTAGGATTCAATGAGCAGTTCTTC
TRBV19,once,TRBD1,TRBJ1-3,CASSPRDRGTLSGNTIYF,TGTGCCAGTAGTCCTCGGGACAGGGGGACCCTCTCTGGAAACACCATATATTTT
TRBV6-1,-,TRBD1,TRBJ2-7,CASSEALGQKTYEQYF,TGTGCCAGCAGTGAAGCGCTGGGACAGAAGACCTACGAGCAGTACTTC
TRBV3-1/TRBV3-2,-,-,TRBJ2-5,CASSLLRGNKRQETQYF,TGTGCCAGCAGCCTATTACGAGGGAACAAAAGACAAGAGACCCAGTACTTC
TRBV5-1,once,TRBD2,TRBJ2-3,CASSRTSGGETQYF,TGCGCCAGCAGCCGAACTAGCGGGGGGGAAACGCAGTATTTT
TRBV21-1,-,-,TRBJ1-2,CASSKARGAEGYTF,TGTGCCAGCAGCAAAGCGCGGGGGGCGGAGGGCTACACCTTC
TRBV7-9,-,-,TRBJ1-1,CASSHINRDTEAFF,TGTGCCAGCAGCCACATTAATCGGGACACTGAAGCTTTCTTT
TRBV21-1,-,-,TRBJ2-1,CASSPREPNNEQFF,TGTGCCAGCAGCCCCCGGGAGCCTAACAATGAGCAGTTCTTC
TRBV5-1,once,TRBD1,TRBJ1-1,CASSHTTGKRTEAFF,TGCGCCAGCAGCCACACGACAGGGAAGAGGACTGAAGCTTTCTTT
TRBV3-1/TRBV3-2,-,-,TRBJ1-1,CASSQLAGNTEAFF,TGTGCCAGCAGCCAACTCGCAGGGAACACTGAAGCTTTCTTT
TRBV7-8,once,-,TRBJ2-5,CASSLGGTQYF,TGTGCCAGCAGCCTGGGGGGGACCCAGTACTTC
TRBV2,-,TRBD2,TRBJ2-3,CASLAELGNTDTQYF,TGTGCCAGCCTAGCGGAACTTGGGAACACAGATACGCAGTATTTT
TRBV7-9,-,-,TRBJ2-1,CASSLAGAYNEQFF,TGTGCCAGCAGCTTAGCGGGAGCTTACAATGAGCAGTTCTTC
TRBV5-4,-,TRBD2,TRBJ2-1,CASSKGLAGGNEQFF,TGTGCCAGCAGCAAGGGACTAGCGGGCGGTAACGAGCAGTTCTTC
TRBV10-3,-,TRBD2,TRBJ2-1,CAISDPRASGGHSSYNEQFF,TGTGCCATCAGTGATCCTAGGGCTAGCGGGGGGCATTCCTCCTACAATGAGCAGTTCTTC
TRBV7-6,-,-,TRBJ2-3,CASSLTGSGTDTQYF,TGTGCCAGCAGCTTAACAGGGTCAGGCACAGATACGCAGTATTTT
TRBV19,-,-,TRBJ1-5,CASSSREGSNQPQHF,TGTGCCAGTAGTTCCAGGGAGGGTAGCAATCAGCCCCAGCATTTT
TRBV2,-,TRBD1,TRBJ1-2,CASSNLLTGQYGYTF,TGTGCCAGCAGTAACTTATTGACAGGGCAGTATGGCTACACCTTC
TRBV28,-,-,TRBJ1-2,CASSWVGGRNYGYTF,TGTGCCAGCAGTTGGGTGGGGGGGAGAAACTATGGCTACACCTTC
TRBV13,-,TRBD1,TRBJ1-1,CASSLRDRKNDGDTEAFF,TGTGCCAGCAGCTTACGGGACAGGAAAAATGACGGGGACACTGAAGCTTTCTTT
TRBV7-2,-,-,TRBJ2-7,CASSLGYLRSSYSYEQYF,TGTGCCAGCAGCTTAGGGTATTTGCGGAGTAGCTACTCCTACGAGCAGTACTTC
TRBV6-2/TRBV6-3,-,TRBD2,TRBJ2-1,CASSYSGLAGYNEQFF,TGTGCCAGCAGTTACTCGGGACTAGCGGGCTACAATGAGCAGTTCTTC
TRBV10-3,-,TRBD2,TRBJ2-1,CAISSGGAENEQFF,TGTGCCATCAGTAGCGGGGGGGCGGAAAATGAGCAGTTCTTC
TRBV28,-,-,TRBJ2-2,CASSGQNTGELFF,TGTGCCAGCAGTGGACAGAACACCGGGGAGCTGTTTTTT
TRBV10-3,-,-,TRBJ1-3,CAISEFQLPQGNTIYF,TGTGCCATCAGTGAGTTCCAACTACCCCAGGGAAACACCATATATTTT
TRBV7-9,-,-,TRBJ1-1,CASSPPPGDRAGTEAFF,TGTGCCAGCAGCCCACCTCCCGGGGATAGGGCGGGCACTGAAGCTTTCTTT
TRBV3-1/TRBV3-2,-,-,TRBJ1-1,CASSQVGGGTEAFF,TGTGCCAGCAGCCAAGTAGGCGGGGGCACTGAAGCTTTCTTT
TRBV7-3,-,-,TRBJ2-7,CASSSPGAEQYF,TGTGCCAGCAGCTCCCCGGGAGCGGAGCAGTACTTC
TRBV9,-,TRBD2,TRBJ2-5,CASSGLRGGAETQYF,TGTGCCAGCAGCGGTCTTCGCGGGGGGGCGGAGACCCAGTACTTC
TRBV29-1,-,-,TRBJ2-7,CSVGGTSYEQYF,TGCAGCGTTGGGGGCACCTCCTACGAGCAGTACTTC
TRBV9,-,-,TRBJ2-7,CASSVGTTGEQYF,TGTGCCAGCAGCGTAGGTACTACCGGCGAGCAGTACTTC
TRBV2,-,TRBD1,TRBJ1-2,CATLDRVHGYTF,TGTGCCACCTTGGACAGGGTTCATGGCTACACCTTC